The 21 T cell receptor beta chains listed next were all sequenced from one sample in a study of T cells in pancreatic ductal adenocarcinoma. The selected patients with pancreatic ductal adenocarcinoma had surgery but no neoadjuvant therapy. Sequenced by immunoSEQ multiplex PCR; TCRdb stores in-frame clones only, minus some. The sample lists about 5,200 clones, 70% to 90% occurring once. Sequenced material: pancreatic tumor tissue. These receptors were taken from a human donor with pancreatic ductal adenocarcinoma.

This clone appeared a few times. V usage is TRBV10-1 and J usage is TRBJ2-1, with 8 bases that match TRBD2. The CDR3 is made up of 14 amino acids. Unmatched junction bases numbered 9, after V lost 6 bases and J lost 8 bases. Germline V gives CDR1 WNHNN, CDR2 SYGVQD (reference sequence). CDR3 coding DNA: TGCGCCAGCAGCTCCGGGACTAGTAACTATGAGCAGTTCTTC. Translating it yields CASSSGTSNYEQFF.

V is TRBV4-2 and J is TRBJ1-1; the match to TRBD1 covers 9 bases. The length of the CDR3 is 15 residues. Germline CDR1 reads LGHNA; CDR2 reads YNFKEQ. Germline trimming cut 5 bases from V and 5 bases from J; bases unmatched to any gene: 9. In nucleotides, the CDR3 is TGTGCCAGCAGCGGAACAGGGGGCGCAAAAACTGAAGCTTTCTTT. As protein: CASSGTGGAKTEAFF.

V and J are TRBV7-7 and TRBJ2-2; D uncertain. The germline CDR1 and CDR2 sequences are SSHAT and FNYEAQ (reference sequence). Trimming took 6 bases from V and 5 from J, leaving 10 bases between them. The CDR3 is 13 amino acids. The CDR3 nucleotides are TGTGCCAGCAGGCGAACAGTTACCGGGGAGCTGTTTTTT. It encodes CASRRTVTGELFF.

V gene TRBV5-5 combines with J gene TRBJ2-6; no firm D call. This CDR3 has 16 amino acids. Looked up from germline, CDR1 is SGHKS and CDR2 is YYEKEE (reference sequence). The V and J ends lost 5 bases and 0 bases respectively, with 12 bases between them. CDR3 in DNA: TGTGCCAGCAGGGATATAATGGTCTCTGGGGCCAACGTCCTGACTTTC. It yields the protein CASRDIMVSGANVLTF.

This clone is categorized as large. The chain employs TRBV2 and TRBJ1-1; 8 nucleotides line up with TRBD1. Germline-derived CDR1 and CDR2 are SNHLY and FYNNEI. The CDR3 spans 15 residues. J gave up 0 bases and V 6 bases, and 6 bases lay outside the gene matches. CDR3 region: CASRRTGFMNTEAFF. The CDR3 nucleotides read TGTGCCAGCAGGCGGACAGGGTTTATGAACACTGAAGCTTTCTTT.

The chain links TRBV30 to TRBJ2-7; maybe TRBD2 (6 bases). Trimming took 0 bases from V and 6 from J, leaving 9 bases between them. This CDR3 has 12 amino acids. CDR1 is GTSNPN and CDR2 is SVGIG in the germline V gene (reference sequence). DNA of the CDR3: TGTGCCTGGAGTGTACTGGGGGGCGAGCAGTACTTC. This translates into CAWSVLGGEQYF.

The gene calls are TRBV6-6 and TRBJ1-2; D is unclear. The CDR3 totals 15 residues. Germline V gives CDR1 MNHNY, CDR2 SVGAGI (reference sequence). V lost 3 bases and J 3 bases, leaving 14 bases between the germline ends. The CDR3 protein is CASSYFGPLDYGYTF. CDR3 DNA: TGTGCCAGCAGTTATTTCGGCCCGTTGGACTATGGCTACACCTTC.

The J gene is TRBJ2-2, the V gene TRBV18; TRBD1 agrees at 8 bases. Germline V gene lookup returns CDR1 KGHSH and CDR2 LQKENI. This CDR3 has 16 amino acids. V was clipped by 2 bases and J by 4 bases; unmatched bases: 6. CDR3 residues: CASSPFQGAGTGELFF. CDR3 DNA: TGTGCCAGCTCACCATTCCAGGGGGCCGGCACCGGGGAGCTGTTTTTT.

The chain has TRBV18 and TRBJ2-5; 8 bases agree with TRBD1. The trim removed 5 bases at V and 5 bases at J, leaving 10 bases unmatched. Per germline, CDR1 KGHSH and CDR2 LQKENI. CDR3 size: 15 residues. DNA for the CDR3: TGTGCCAGCTCAGCGGGGACAGGCCGAACGGAGACCCAGTACTTC. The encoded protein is CASSAGTGRTETQYF.

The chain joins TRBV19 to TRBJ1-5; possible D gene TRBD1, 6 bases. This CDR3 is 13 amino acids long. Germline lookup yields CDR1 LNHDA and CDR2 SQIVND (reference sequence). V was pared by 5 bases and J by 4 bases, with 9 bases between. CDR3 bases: TGTGCCAGTAGTTCGCAGGGGAATCAGCCCCAGCATTTT. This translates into CASSSQGNQPQHF.

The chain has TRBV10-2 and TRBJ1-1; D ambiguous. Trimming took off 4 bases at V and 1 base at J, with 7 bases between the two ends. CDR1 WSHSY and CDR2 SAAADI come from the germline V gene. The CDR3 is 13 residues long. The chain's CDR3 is CASSVTRNTEAFF. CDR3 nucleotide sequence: TGCGCCAGCAGTGTAACGAGGAACACTGAAGCTTTCTTT.

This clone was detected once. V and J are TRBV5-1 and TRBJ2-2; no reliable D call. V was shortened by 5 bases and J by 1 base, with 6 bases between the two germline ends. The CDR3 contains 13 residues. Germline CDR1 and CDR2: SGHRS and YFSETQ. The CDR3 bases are TGCGCCAGCAGTATAGGGAACACCGGGGAGCTGTTTTTT. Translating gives CASSIGNTGELFF.

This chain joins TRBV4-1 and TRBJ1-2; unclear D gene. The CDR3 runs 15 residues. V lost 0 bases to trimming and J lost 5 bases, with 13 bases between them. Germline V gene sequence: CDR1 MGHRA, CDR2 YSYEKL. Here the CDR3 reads CASSQDRVGGYGYTF. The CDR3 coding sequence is TGCGCCAGCAGCCAAGATAGGGTCGGAGGTTATGGCTACACCTTC.

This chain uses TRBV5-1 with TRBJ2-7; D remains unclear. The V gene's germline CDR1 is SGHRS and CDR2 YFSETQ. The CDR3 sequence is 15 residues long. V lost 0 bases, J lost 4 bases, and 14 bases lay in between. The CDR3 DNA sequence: TGCGCCAGCAGCTTGGAGGGCCTGGTCGGGTACGAGCAGTACTTC. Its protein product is CASSLEGLVGYEQYF.

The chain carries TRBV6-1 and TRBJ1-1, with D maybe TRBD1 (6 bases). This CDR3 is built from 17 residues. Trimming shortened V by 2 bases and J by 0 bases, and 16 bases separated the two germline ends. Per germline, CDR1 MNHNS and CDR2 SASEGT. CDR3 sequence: CASSEIGFGGVNTEAFF. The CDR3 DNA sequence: TGTGCCAGCAGTGAAATCGGGTTCGGGGGCGTGAACACTGAAGCTTTCTTT.

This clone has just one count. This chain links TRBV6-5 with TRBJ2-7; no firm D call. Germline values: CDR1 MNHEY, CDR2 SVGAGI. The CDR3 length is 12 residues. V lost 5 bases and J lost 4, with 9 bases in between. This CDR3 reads CASSEMRYEQYF. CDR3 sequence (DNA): TGTGCCAGCAGTGAAATGCGGTACGAGCAGTACTTC.

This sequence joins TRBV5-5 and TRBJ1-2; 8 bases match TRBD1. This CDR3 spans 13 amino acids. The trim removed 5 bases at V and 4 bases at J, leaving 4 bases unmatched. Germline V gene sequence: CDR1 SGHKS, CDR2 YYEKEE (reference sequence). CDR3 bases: TGTGCCAGCAGTCCGACAGGGGCCTATGGCTACACCTTC. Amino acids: CASSPTGAYGYTF.

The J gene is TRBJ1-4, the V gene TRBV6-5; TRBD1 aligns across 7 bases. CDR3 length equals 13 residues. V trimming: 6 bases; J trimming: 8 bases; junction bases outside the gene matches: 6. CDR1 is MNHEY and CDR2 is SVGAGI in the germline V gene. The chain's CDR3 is CASSLQGTEKLFF. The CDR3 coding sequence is TGTGCCAGCAGCTTACAGGGGACCGAAAAACTGTTTTTT.

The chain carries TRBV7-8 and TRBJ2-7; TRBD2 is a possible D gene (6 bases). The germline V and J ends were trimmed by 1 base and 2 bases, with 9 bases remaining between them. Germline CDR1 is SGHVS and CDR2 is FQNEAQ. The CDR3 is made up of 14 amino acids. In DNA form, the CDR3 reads TGTGCCAGCAGCTTAGGCGGGGTACCCTACGAGCAGTACTTC. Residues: CASSLGGVPYEQYF. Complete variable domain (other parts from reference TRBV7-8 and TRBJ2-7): GAGVSQSPRYKVAKRGQDVALRCDPISGHVSLFWYQQALGQGPEFLTYFQNEAQLDKSGLPSDRFFAERPEGSVSTLKIQRTQQEDSAVYLCASSLGGVPYEQYFGPGTRLTVT.

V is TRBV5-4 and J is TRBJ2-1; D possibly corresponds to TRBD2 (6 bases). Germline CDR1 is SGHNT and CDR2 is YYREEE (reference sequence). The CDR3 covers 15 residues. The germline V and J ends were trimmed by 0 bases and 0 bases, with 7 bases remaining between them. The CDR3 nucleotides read TGTGCCAGCAGCTTGGGCGGGGTCTCCTACAATGAGCAGTTCTTC. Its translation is CASSLGGVSYNEQFF.

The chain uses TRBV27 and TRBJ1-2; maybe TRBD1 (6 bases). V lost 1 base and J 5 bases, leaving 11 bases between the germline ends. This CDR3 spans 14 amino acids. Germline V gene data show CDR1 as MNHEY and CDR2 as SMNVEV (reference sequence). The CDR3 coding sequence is TGTGCCAGCAGTTTATTTGGACAGAGATATGGCTACACCTTC. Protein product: CASSLFGQRYGYTF.